This T cell receptor beta chain came from a study of early T cells in non-severe SARS-CoV-2 infection. Overall study context: Bulk RNA from unsorted whole blood was sequenced; chains were unpaired.

The J segment lost 6 bases and the V segment lost 6 bases, leaving 9 bases of the junction unmatched. CDR3 length equals 14 residues. The protocol attached unique molecular identifiers to individual cDNA molecules. Using its own MiXCR run on the 5' RACE reads, TCRdb lists one record per CDR3 protein. The data show about 22,000 distinct CDR3 sequences, about 4% seen once. The sequenced sample consisted of whole blood. The rearrangement uses TRBV12-3 or TRBV12-4 and TRBJ2-5; 8 nucleotides match TRBD1. This TCR was recovered from an adult who was a healthcare worker with PCR-confirmed SARS-CoV-2 infection or an uninfected control (not recorded which). The CDR3 loop reads CASSPSGQGQTQYF. CDR3 in DNA: TGTGCCAGCAGCCCAAGCGGACAGGGACAGACCCAGTACTTC.